This T cell receptor (beta chain) was identified in a study of shared clonotypes between healthy human individuals (dated by TCRdb to 2020 to 2021). Broadly, across the study: The cohort comprised two women and a few men aged 18 to 49 years. Different laboratories and diverse techniques were used to prepare libraries and sequence TCR repertoires, to increase sequencing depth and limit assay-specific biases. Between about 0.85 and 10 billion PBMCs per donor were obtained by leukapheresis. Blood TCR repertoires of roughly five healthy adults were deeply sequenced to estimate repertoire size and the extent of clonotype sharing between individuals. Beyond this particular receptor, the publication reports: Because the study included a small number of donors, the genetic and exposure-history diversity represented was limited. Only blood was sampled, and tissue TCR repertoires likely differ from those in blood. Based on pairwise subsampling, the degree of clonotype sharing among donors was expected to be affected by sequencing depth.

The donors were healthy, HIV-negative adults with no recently reported acute infections or vaccinations. Every donor was a Caucasian adult living in Nashville, Tennessee, USA. For unsorted samples, some 90 million PBMCs were counted, and genomic DNA was extracted using the QIAamp DNA Blood Mini kit. Blood was collected by leukapheresis, and PBMCs were isolated by Ficoll-Histopaque density gradient centrifugation and then cryopreserved in liquid nitrogen vapor phase. This clone was observed a handful of times. Its recognized antigen is unknown. Base qualities are not provided; no much larger clone lies one nucleotide away. CDR1 and CDR2 were assigned from the germline V gene as MDHEN and SYDVKM. The CDR3 starts with the cysteine, ends with the phenylalanine, and has 14 residues. The kept DNA is CDR3 alone, 42 bases in frame from the first base. V is shortened by 6 bases, J by 4 bases, and the region joining them spans 15 bases.

Using the deep immunoSEQ assay, TCR CDR3 regions were amplified from genomic DNA by multiplex PCR. For each cell subset, the extracted genomic DNA was distributed evenly across all wells of several immunoSEQ 96-well plates, and each plate served as one replicate. For unsorted PBMC, 250 to 350 ng of genomic DNA, equivalent to about 30,000 T cell genomes, went into each replicate PCR. Ten immunoSEQ deep assay plates were used to sequence the unsorted PBMC genomic DNA. Purified libraries were measured with a Qubit 3.0 fluorometer, size-checked on a Bioanalyzer 2100, and measured again with the KAPA Library Quantification kit. Each immunoSEQ 96-well plate was sequenced on its own single-read 150-cycle Illumina NextSeq 550 flow cell. The authors' analysis ran thus. Because the immunoSEQ output included only junctional sequences and no quality scores, the filtering could not be the same as the filtering used for full-length reads. To assign V/J genes and CDR3, sequences were annotated using PyIR, a Python wrapper for IgBLAST v1.9, with IMGT germline references. Reads with weak V/J assignments (E-value above 1e-6), missing CDR3, stop codons, out-of-frame junctions, or ambiguous translated residues were removed. V3J clonotypes were defined by identical inferred V gene, J gene, and CDR3 amino acid sequence. The percentage overlap between two repertoires was calculated by dividing the number of shared unique clonotypes by the size of the smaller repertoire. RTK rarefaction, the Chao1 estimator, and Recon v2.1 estimates of unobserved clonotypes were used to assess repertoire richness. TCRdb holds this immuneACCESS table with in-frame rearrangements only. Some clones are missing; in checked studies, unresolved V genes explain under half, and the rest has no known cause. Clonal size and the V and J genes are those of that table, whereas D and trimming came from the DNA. The sample contains fewer than 500,000 clones, over 75% of them found a single time. The ten largest clones add up to 12% of the sample.

The chain joins TRBV28 to TRBJ1-1, and perhaps TRBD1 as D gene, on 6 matching bases. Specimen: PBMCs. The clonotype originates from a woman between 35 and 50 years old in good health. Some clones in this sample may be carry-over from other donors' samples. In nucleotide form, the sequence is TGTGCCAGCAGCTGGAGACAGGTTGGCACTGAAGCTTTCTTT. It codes for CASSWRQVGTEAFF.